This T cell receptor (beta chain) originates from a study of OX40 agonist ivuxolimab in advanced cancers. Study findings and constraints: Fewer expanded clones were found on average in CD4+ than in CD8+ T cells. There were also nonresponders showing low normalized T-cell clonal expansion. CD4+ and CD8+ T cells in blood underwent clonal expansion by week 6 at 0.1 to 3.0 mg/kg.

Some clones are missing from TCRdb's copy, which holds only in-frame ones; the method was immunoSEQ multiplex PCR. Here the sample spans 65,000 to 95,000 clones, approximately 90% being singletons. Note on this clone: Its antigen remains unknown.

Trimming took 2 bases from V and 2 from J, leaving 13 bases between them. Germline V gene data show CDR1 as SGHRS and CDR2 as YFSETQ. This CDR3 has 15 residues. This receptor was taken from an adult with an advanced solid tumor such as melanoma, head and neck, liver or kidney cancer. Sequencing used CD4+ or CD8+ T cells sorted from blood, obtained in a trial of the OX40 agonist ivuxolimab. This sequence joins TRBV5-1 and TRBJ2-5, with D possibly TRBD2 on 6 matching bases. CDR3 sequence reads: CASSFLPAGQETQYF. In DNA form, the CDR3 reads TGCGCCAGCAGCTTCTTACCCGCGGGACAAGAGACCCAGTACTTC.